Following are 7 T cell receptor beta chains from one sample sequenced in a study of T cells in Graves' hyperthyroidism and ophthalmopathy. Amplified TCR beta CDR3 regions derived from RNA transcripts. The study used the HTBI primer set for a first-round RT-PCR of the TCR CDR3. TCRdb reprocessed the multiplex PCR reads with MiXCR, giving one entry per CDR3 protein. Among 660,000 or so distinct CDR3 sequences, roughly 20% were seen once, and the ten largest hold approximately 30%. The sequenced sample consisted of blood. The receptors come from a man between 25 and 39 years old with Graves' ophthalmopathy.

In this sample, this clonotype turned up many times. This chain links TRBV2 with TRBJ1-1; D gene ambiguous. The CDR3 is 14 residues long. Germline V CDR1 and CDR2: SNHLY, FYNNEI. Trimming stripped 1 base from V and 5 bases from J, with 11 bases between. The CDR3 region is CASSEGGLRTEAFF. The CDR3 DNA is TGTGCCAGCAGTGAAGGGGGTTTGAGGACTGAAGCTTTCTTT.

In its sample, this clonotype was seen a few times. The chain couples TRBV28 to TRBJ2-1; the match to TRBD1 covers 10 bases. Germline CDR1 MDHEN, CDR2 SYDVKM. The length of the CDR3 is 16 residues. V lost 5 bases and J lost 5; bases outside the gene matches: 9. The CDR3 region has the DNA TGTGCCAGCAGTCCCATAGGGGACAGGGGCCACAATGAGCAGTTCTTC. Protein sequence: CASSPIGDRGHNEQFF.

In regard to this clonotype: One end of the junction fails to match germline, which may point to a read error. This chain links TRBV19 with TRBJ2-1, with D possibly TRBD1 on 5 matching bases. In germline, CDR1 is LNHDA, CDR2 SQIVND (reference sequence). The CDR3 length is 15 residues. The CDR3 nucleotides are TGTGCCAGTAGTATTTTAGGGGCCTCCTACAATGAGCAGTTCTTT. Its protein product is CASSILGASYNEQFF.

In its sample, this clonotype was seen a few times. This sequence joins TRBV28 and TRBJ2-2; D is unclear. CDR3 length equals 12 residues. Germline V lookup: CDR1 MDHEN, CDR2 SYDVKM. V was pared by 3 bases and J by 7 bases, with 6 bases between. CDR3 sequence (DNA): TGTGCCAGCAGTTTCCTAGACGGGGAGCTGTTTTTT. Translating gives CASSFLDGELFF.

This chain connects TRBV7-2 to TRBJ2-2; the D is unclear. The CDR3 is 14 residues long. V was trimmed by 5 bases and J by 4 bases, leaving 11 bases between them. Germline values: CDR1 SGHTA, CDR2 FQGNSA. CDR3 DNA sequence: TGTGCCAGCAGCCGAACACCCGTCACCGGGGAGCTGTTTTTT. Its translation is CASSRTPVTGELFF.

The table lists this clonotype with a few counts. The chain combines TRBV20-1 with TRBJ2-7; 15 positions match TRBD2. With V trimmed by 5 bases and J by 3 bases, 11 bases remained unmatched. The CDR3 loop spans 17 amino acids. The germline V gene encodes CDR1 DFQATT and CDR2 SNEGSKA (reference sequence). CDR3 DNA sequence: TGCAGTGCTCCGGGACTAGCGGGAGGCATCCAGTACTACGAGCAGTACTTC. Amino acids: CSAPGLAGGIQYYEQYF.

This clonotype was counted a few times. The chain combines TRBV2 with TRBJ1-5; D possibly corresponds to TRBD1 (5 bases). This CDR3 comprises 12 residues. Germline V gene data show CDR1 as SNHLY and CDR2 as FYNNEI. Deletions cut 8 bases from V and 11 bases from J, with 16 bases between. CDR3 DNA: TGTGCCAGCGTGGGGGTTGGCAGGGCCCAGCATTTT. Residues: CASVGVGRAQHF.